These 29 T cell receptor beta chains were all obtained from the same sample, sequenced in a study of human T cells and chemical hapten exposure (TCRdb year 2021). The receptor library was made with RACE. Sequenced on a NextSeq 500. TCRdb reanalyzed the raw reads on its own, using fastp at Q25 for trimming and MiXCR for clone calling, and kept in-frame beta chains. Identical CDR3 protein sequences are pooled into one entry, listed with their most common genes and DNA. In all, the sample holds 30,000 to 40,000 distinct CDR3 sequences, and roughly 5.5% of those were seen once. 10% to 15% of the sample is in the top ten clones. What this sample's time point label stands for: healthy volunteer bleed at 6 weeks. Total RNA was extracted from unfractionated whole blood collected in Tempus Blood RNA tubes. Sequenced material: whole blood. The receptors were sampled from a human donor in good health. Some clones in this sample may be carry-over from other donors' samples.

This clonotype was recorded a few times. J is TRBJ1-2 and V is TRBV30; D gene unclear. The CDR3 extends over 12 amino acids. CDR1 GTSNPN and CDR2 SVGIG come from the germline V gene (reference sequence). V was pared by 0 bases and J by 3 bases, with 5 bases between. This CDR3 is CAWSVLYYGYTF. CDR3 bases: TGTGCCTGGAGTGTACTGTACTATGGCTACACCTTC. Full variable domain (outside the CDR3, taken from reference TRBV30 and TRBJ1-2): SQTIHQWPATLVQPVGSPLSLECTVEGTSNPNLYWYRQAAGRGLQLLFYSVGIGQISSEVPQNLSASRPQDRQFILSSKKLLLSDSGFYLCAWSVLYYGYTFGSGTRLTVV.

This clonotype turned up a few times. Here the CDR3 reads CASSSTGEWNQPQHF. The CDR3 nucleotides read TGTGCCAGCAGCTCTACAGGGGAGTGGAATCAGCCCCAGCATTTT. The chain recombines TRBV7-9 with TRBJ1-5, with 7 bases identical to TRBD1. Per germline, CDR1 SEHNR and CDR2 FQNEAQ (reference sequence). This CDR3 comprises 15 residues. The V and J ends lost 4 bases and 4 bases, in that order; junction bases with no gene match: 7.

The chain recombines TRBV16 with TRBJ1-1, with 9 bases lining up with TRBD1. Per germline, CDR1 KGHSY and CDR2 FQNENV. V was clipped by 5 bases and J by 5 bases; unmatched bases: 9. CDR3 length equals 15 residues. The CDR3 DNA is TGTGCCAGCAGCTCCAACAGGGGGCAAAGGACTGAAGCTTTCTTT. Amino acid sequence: CASSSNRGQRTEAFF.

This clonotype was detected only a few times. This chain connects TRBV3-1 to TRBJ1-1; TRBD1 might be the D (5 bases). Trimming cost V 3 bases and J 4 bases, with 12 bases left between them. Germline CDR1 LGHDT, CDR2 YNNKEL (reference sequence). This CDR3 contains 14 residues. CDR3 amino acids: CASSHGATLTEAFF. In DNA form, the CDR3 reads TGTGCCAGCAGCCACGGGGCTACCCTCACTGAAGCTTTCTTT.

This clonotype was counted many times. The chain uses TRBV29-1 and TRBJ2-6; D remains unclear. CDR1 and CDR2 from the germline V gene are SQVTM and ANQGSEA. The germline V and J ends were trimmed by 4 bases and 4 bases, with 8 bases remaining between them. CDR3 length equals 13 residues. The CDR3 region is CSVGSLGANVLTF. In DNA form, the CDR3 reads TGCAGCGTTGGAAGTCTAGGGGCCAACGTCCTGACTTTC.

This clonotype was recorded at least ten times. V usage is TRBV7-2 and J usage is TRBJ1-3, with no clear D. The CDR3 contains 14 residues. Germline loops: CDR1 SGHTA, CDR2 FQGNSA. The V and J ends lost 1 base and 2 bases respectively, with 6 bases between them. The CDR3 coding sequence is TGTGCCAGCAGCTTAGGACACCCTGGAAACACCATATATTTT. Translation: CASSLGHPGNTIYF.

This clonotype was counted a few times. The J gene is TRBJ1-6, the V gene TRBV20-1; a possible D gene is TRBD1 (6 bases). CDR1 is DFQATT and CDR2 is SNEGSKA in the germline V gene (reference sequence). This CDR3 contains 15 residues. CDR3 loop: CSLEQGSSYNSPLHF. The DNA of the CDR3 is TGCAGCTTGGAGCAGGGGAGCTCCTATAATTCACCCCTCCACTTT.

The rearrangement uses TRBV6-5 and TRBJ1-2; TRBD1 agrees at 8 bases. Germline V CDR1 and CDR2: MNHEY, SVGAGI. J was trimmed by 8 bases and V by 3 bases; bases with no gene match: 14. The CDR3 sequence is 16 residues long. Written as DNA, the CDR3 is TGTGCCAGCAGTTATGGTGGGGCAGACAGGGGAAGAGGCTACACCTTC. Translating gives CASSYGGADRGRGYTF.

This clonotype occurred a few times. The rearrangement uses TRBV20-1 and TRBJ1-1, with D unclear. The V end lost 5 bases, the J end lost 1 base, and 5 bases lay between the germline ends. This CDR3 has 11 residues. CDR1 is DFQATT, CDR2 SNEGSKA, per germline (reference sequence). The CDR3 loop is CSAAGNTEAFF. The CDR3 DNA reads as TGCAGTGCTGCGGGGAACACTGAAGCTTTCTTT.

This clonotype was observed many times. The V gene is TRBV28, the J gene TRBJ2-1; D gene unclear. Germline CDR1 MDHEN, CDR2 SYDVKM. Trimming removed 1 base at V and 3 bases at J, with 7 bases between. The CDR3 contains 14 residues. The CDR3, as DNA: TGTGCCAGCAGTTTATCTACCGGCTACAATGAGCAGTTCTTC. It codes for CASSLSTGYNEQFF.

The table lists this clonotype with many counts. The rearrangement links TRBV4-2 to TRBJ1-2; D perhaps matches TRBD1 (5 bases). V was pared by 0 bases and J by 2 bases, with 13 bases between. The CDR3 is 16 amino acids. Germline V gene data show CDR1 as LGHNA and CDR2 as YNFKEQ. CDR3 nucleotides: TGTGCCAGCAGCCAAGATCTAACGGGACGAAACTATGGCTACACCTTC. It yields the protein CASSQDLTGRNYGYTF.

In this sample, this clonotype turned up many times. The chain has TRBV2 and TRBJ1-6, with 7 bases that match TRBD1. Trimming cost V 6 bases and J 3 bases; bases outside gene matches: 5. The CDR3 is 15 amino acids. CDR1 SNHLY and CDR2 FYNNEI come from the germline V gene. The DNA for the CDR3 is TGTGCCAGCAGGGGCGGGACAGACTATAATTCACCCCTCCACTTT. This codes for CASRGGTDYNSPLHF.

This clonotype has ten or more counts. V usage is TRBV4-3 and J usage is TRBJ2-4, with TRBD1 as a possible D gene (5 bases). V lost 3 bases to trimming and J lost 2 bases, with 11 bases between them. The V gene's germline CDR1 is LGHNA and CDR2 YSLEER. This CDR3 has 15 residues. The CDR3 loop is CASSQGLISKNIQYF. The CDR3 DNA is TGCGCCAGCAGCCAGGGGCTTATCTCCAAAAACATTCAGTACTTC.

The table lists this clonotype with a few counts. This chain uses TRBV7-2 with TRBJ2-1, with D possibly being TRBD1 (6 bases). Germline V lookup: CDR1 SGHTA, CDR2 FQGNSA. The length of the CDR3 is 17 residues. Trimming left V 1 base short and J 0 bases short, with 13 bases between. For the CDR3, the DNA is TGTGCCAGCAGCTTAGTTGGGACACTATCCTCCTACAATGAGCAGTTCTTC. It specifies CASSLVGTLSSYNEQFF.

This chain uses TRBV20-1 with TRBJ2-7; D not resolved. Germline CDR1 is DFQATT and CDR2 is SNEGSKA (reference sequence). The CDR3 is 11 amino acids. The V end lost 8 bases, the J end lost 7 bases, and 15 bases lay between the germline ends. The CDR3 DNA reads TGCAGTTGGTCGGGCACTTGGGAGCAGTACTTC. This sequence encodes CSWSGTWEQYF.

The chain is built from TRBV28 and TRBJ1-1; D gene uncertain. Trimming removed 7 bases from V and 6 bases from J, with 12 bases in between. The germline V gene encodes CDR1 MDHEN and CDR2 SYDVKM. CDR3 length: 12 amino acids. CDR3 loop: CASTTPASEAFF. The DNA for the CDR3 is TGTGCCAGCACCACGCCCGCGTCTGAAGCTTTCTTT.

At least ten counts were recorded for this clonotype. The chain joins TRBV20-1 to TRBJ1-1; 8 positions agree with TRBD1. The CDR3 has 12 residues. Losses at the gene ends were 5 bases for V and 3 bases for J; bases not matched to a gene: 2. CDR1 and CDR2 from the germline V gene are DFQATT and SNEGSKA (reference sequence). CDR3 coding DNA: TGCAGTGCTGGACAGGGTGACACTGAAGCTTTCTTT. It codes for CSAGQGDTEAFF.

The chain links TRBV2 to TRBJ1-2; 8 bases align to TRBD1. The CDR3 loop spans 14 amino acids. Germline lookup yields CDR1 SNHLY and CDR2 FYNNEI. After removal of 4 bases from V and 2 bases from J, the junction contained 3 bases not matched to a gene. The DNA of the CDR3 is TGTGCCAGCAGTGTACGACAGGGGAACTATGGCTACACCTTC. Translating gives CASSVRQGNYGYTF.

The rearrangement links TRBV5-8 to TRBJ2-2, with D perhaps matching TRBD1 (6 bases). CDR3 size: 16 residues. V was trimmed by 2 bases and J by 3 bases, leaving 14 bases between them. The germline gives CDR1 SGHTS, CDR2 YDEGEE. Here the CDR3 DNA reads TGTGCCAGCAGCTTACAGGGACGGGTGCACACCGGGGAGCTGTTTTTT. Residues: CASSLQGRVHTGELFF.

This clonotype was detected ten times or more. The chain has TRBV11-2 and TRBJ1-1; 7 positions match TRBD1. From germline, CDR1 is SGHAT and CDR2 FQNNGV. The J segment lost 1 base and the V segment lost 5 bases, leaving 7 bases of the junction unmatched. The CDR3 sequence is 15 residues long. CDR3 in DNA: TGTGCCAGCAGCCCGAGGACAGGAGAGAACACTGAAGCTTTCTTT. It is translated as CASSPRTGENTEAFF.

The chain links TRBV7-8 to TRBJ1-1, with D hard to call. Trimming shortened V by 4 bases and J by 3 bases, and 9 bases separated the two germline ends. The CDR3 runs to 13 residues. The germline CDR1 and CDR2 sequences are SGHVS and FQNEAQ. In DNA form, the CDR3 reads TGTGCCAGCAGCTCCACAGAGTACACTGAAGCTTTCTTT. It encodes CASSSTEYTEAFF.

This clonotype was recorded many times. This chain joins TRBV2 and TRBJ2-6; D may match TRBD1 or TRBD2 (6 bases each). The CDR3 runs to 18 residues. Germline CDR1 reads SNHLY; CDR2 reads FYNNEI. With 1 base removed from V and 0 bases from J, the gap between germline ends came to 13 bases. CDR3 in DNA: TGTGCCAGCAGTGAAGTATGGGGGGCCCTCTCTGGGGCCAACGTCCTGACTTTC. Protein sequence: CASSEVWGALSGANVLTF. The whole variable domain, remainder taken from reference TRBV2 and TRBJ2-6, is EPEVTQTPSHQVTQMGQEVILRCVPISNHLYFYWYRQILGQKVEFLVSFYNNEISEKSEIFDDQFSVERPDGSNFTLKIRSTKLEDSAMYFCASSEVWGALSGANVLTFGAGSRLTVL.

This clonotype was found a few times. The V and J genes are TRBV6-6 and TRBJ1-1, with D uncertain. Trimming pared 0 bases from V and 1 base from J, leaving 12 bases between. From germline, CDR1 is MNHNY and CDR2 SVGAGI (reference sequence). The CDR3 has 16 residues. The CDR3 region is CASSYSPVGTNTEAFF. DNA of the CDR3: TGTGCCAGCAGTTACTCCCCGGTGGGAACGAACACTGAAGCTTTCTTT.

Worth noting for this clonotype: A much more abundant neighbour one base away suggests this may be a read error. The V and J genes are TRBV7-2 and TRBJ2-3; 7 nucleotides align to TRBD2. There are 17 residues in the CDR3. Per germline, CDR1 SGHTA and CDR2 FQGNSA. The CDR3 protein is CARSLEGTAGVTDTQYF. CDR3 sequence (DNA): TGTGCCAGAAGCTTAGAAGGGACGGCGGGGGTCACAGATACGCAGTATTTT.

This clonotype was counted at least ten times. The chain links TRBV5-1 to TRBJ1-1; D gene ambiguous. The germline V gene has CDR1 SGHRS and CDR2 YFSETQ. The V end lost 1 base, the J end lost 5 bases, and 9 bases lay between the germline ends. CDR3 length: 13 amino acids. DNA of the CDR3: TGCGCCAGCAGCTTGATAGGGAGGACTGAAGCTTTCTTT. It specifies CASSLIGRTEAFF.

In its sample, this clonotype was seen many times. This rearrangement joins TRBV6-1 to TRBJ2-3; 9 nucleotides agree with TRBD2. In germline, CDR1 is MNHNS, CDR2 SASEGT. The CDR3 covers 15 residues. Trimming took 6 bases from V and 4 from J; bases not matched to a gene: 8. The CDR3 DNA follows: TGTGCCAGCAGGCCCGGGCGGGGGGGCCCAGATACGCAGTATTTT. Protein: CASRPGRGGPDTQYF.

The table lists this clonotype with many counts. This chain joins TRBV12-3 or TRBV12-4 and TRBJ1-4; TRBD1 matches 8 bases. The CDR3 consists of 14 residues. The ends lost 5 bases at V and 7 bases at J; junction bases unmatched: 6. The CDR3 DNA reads TGTGCCAGCAGTACAGGGGGAAGGACTGAAAAACTGTTTTTT. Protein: CASSTGGRTEKLFF.

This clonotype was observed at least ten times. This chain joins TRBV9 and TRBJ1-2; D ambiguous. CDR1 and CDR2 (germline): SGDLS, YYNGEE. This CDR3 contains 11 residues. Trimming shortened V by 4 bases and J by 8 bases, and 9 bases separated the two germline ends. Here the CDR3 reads CASSRDWGYTF. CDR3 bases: TGTGCCAGCAGCCGAGACTGGGGCTACACCTTC.

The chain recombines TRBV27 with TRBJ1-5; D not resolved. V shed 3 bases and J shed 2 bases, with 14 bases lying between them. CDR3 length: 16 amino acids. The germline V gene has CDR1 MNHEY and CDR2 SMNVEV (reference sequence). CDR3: CASSFLSALGNQPQHF. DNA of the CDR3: TGTGCCAGCAGTTTTCTCTCGGCTTTGGGCAATCAGCCCCAGCATTTT.